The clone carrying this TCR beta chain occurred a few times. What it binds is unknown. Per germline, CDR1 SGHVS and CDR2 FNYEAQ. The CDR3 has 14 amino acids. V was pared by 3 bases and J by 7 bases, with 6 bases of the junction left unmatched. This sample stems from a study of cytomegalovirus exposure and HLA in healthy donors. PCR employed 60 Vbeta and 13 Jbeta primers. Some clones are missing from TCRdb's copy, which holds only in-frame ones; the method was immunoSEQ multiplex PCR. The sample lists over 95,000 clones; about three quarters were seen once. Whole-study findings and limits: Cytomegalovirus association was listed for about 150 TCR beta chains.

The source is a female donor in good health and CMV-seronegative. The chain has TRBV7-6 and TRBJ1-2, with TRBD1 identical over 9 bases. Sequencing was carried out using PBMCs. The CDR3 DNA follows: TGTGCCAGCAGCTTGCAACAGGGGGCGGGTGGCTACACCTTC. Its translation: CASSLQQGAGGYTF. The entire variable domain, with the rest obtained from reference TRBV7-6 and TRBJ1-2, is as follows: GAGVSQSPRYKVTKRGQDVALRCDPISGHVSLYWYRQALGQGPEFLTYFNYEAQQDKSGLPNDRFSAERPEGSISTLTIQRTEQRDSAMYRCASSLQQGAGGYTFGSGTRLTVV.